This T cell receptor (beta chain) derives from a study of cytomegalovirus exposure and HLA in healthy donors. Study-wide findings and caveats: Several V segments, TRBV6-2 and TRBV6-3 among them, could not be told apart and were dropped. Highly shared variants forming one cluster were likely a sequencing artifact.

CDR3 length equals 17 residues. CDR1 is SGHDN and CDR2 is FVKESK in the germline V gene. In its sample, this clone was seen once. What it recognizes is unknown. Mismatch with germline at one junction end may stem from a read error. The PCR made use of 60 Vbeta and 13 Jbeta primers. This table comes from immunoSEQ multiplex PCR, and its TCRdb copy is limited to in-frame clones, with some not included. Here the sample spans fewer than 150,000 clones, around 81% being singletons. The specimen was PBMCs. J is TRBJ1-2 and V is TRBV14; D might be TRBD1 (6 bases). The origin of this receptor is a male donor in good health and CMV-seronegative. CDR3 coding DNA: TGTGCCGGCAGCCAAGGAACACGACAGGAAGCTAACTATGGCTACACCTTC. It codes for CAGSQGTRQEANYGYTF.